Given below is one T cell receptor beta chain in context. This sample is part of a study of low-dose radiotherapy and immunotherapy resistance in tumors. About the study: In Cohort 2, 1 Gy per fraction was delivered every two weeks, for a total of 13 Gy over 26 weeks.

cDNA synthesis used a TRAV/TRBV-specific primer set for both chains. The authors amplified TCRs for 20 PCR cycles with a constant-region primer and a V-primer adapter. TCRdb re-called the reads through MiXCR, storing one row per CDR3 protein. The table records around 13,000 distinct CDR3 sequences, 60% of them present only once. Trimming pared 4 bases from V and 4 bases from J, leaving 10 bases between. The V gene's germline CDR1 is LNHDA and CDR2 SQIVND (reference sequence). The CDR3 covers 13 residues. This TCR derives from a human donor with advanced metastatic prostate, ovarian, gallbladder or colorectal cancer (not recorded which). This table probably holds off-target reads from a library built for another chain. This chain joins TRBV19 and TRBJ1-2; D perhaps matches TRBD1 (5 bases). CDR3 bases: TGTGCCAGTAGTAGGTCAGGGCCCTATGGCTACACCTTC. Its protein is CASSRSGPYGYTF.